What follows describes a single T cell receptor beta chain. Additional DNA sequences in this sample encode the identical CDR3. The data are from a study of blood T cell repertoires in COVID-19. Data came from immunoSEQ multiplex PCR; TCRdb stores just in-frame clones and leaves some out. This table holds 120,000 to 150,000 clones, roughly 81% found once. In germline, CDR1 is MNHEY, CDR2 SVGAGI. This CDR3 spans 14 amino acids. Germline trimming cut 6 bases from V and 5 bases from J; bases unmatched to any gene: 4. The chain recombines TRBV6-5 with TRBJ2-5; 12 positions match TRBD1. The TCR was taken from a human donor with acute or convalescent COVID-19. The donor label of this sample is uncertain. Sequences were obtained from peripheral blood. CDR3 sequence (DNA): TGTGCCAGCAGGGGGACAGGGGGCCGGGAGACCCAGTACTTC. Protein product: CASRGTGGRETQYF.